This entry lists 29 T cell receptor beta chains sequenced from one sample in a study of radiation and T cells in renal cell carcinoma (dated by TCRdb to about 2020). Interpreted using the paper, the time point label stands for: blood 4 weeks post-SBRT, at nephrectomy. The treatment or condition label here, explained by the study, means: 15 Gy SBRT to primary tumor, nephrectomy 4 weeks later. The library came from the immunoSEQ multiplex PCR assay. This immuneACCESS table, as held by TCRdb, lists in-frame sequences with V and J called but not all clones. Of the missing ones, under half trace to an unresolved V gene in checked studies; the others have no known cause. The sample table holds some 150,000 clones, of which approximately 86% were seen once. The ten biggest clones cover about 17% of the sample. The source material was blood, sampled from a patient whose treatment included radiotherapy and nephrectomy. The receptors derive from a woman aged 45-65 years with renal cell carcinoma.

The chain employs TRBV6-5 and TRBJ1-2; the D gene is possibly TRBD1 (6 bases). There are 14 residues in the CDR3. Trimming left V 6 bases short and J 2 bases short, with 13 bases between. Germline CDR1 is MNHEY and CDR2 is SVGAGI. In nucleotides, the CDR3 is TGTGCCAGCAGACAGGGTGGCGACAACTATGGCTACACCTTC. Protein sequence: CASRQGGDNYGYTF.

This CDR3 is CASSQGSGAAGNTIYF. The CDR3 DNA reads as TGTGCCAGCAGCCAGGGCAGCGGGGCGGCTGGAAACACCATATATTTT. The J gene is TRBJ1-3, the V gene TRBV4-2; D is perhaps TRBD1 (5 bases). Germline V CDR1 and CDR2: LGHNA, YNFKEQ. V lost 3 bases, J lost 2 bases, and 14 bases lay in between. The length of the CDR3 is 16 residues.

This chain uses TRBV7-2 with TRBJ2-1, with TRBD2 identical over 9 bases. The germline V gene encodes CDR1 SGHTA and CDR2 FQGNSA. J was trimmed by 3 bases and V by 1 base; bases with no gene match: 7. There are 17 residues in the CDR3. The CDR3 loop is CASSLVASGTNYNEQFF. The CDR3 coding sequence is TGTGCCAGCAGCTTAGTGGCTAGCGGGACCAACTACAATGAGCAGTTCTTC.

J is TRBJ1-2 and V is TRBV19; 9 positions agree with TRBD1. The CDR3 consists of 14 residues. J lost 7 bases, V lost 7 bases, and 10 bases had no gene match. Germline V gives CDR1 LNHDA, CDR2 SQIVND (reference sequence). The CDR3 region has the DNA TGTGCCAGTACCTCAAAAGGGGACAGGGTTGGCTACACCTTC. This gives the protein CASTSKGDRVGYTF.

The chain uses TRBV21-1 and TRBJ2-7. TRBV21-1 is marked as a pseudogene. This CDR3 is 14 amino acids long. DNA of the CDR3: TGTGCCAGCAGCAAACCGTGGGGGACGGGGGAGCAGTACTTC. It translates to CASSKPWGTGEQYF.

This clone was seen only once. J is TRBJ2-3 and V is TRBV7-2; D gene unclear. There are 15 residues in the CDR3. Deletions cut 2 bases from V and 1 base from J, with 10 bases between. The germline V gene has CDR1 SGHTA and CDR2 FQGNSA. The CDR3 spells CASSLYSQRTDTQYF. CDR3 bases: TGTGCCAGCAGCTTATACTCGCAGCGCACAGATACGCAGTATTTT.

This clone came up a few times. V gene TRBV10-2 combines with J gene TRBJ1-2, with D uncertain. Germline V gives CDR1 WSHSY, CDR2 SAAADI. Trimming pared 2 bases from V and 6 bases from J, leaving 13 bases between. This CDR3 region has 14 residues. The CDR3 sequence is CASSEVPRRDGYTF. The CDR3 nucleotides read TGCGCCAGCAGTGAGGTTCCTCGAAGGGATGGCTACACCTTC.

This clone came up a few times. The chain combines TRBV4-2 with TRBJ2-3; 9 bases agree with TRBD1. This CDR3 comprises 19 residues. V gave up 4 bases and J gave up 0 bases; unmatched junction bases: 14. CDR1 is LGHNA and CDR2 is YNFKEQ in the germline V gene. CDR3 in DNA: TGTGCCAGCAGCCTGCTTTCGGGGTCGACAGGGGGTAGCACAGATACGCAGTATTTT. Amino acid sequence: CASSLLSGSTGGSTDTQYF.

The chain has TRBV7-2 and TRBJ1-1; TRBD1 might be the D (5 bases). CDR1 SGHTA and CDR2 FQGNSA come from the germline V gene. The V end lost 1 base, the J end lost 11 bases, and 14 bases lay between the germline ends. The CDR3 is made up of 13 amino acids. CDR3 region: CASSLVLQGGAFF. Written as DNA, the CDR3 is TGTGCCAGCAGCTTAGTTTTGCAGGGCGGTGCTTTCTTT.

The chain employs TRBV28 and TRBJ2-7; 7 bases align to TRBD1. Germline CDR1 is MDHEN and CDR2 is SYDVKM. The CDR3 length is 12 residues. V dropped 7 bases and J dropped 3; count of bases not matched to a gene: 3. CDR3 nucleotide sequence: TGTGCCAGCACCCACAGGGGCTACGAGCAGTACTTC. Its protein product is CASTHRGYEQYF.

The chain couples TRBV11-2 to TRBJ2-3; the D gene is possibly TRBD2 (6 bases). Between the trimmed V and J ends, which lost 2 bases and 5 bases, there was a span of 20 bases. Per the germline V gene, CDR1 is SGHAT and CDR2 is FQNNGV. This CDR3 has 17 residues. The CDR3 coding sequence is TGTGCCAGCAGCTTATCGCCTGTCGGGGGTCTGAGAGATACGCAGTATTTT. Translating it yields CASSLSPVGGLRDTQYF.

The chain uses TRBV7-2 and TRBJ2-7, with 9 bases aligning to TRBD1. Losses at the gene ends were 5 bases for V and 11 bases for J; bases not matched to a gene: 13. Germline V CDR1 and CDR2: SGHTA, FQGNSA. The CDR3 is 14 residues long. This CDR3 is CASSLKRTGATKYF. The CDR3 DNA is TGTGCCAGCAGCCTAAAGAGGACAGGGGCCACGAAGTACTTC.

This clone was seen more than once but under ten times. The chain combines TRBV6-4 with TRBJ1-1; D ambiguous. This CDR3 is 14 amino acids long. The ends were cut back, 5 bases at V and 1 base at J, with 11 bases in the middle. Germline V CDR1 and CDR2: MRHNA, SNTAGT. The CDR3 region is CASSTSHTNTEAFF. As DNA, the CDR3 is TGTGCCAGCAGTACTTCCCACACGAACACTGAAGCTTTCTTT.

The chain has TRBV6-1 and TRBJ1-1, with 7 bases identical to TRBD1. Germline V gene data show CDR1 as MNHNS and CDR2 as SASEGT. This CDR3 has 14 amino acids. J gave up 5 bases and V 5 bases, and 8 bases lay outside the gene matches. This chain's CDR3 is CASSLTGVGTEAFF. CDR3 bases: TGTGCCAGCAGTCTAACAGGGGTGGGAACTGAAGCTTTCTTT.

The chain combines TRBV12-2 with TRBJ2-1; the listed D gene, TRBD1, was not tested against the DNA. TRBV12-2 represents a pseudogene. This CDR3 has 16 amino acids. As DNA, the CDR3 is TGTGCAAGTCGCTTAGGTCTCACAGTAATGGGTAATGAGCAGTTCTTC. Protein product: CASRLGLTVMGNEQFF.

The chain carries TRBV4-1 and TRBJ2-5; 8 bases line up with TRBD2. CDR1 is MGHRA and CDR2 is YSYEKL in the germline V gene. The CDR3 is made up of 16 amino acids. V shed 0 bases, J shed 5 bases, and the junction held 8 bases outside the gene matches. CDR3 loop: CASSQEERGLVETQYF. The CDR3 nucleotides read TGCGCCAGCAGCCAAGAGGAGCGGGGGCTGGTGGAGACCCAGTACTTC.

The chain has TRBV19 and TRBJ1-5; D not certain. The CDR3 consists of 15 residues. CDR1 is LNHDA, CDR2 SQIVND, per germline (reference sequence). Trimming shortened V by 5 bases and J by 0 bases, and 11 bases separated the two germline ends. The CDR3 region is CASSPPPYSNQPQHF. In nucleotides, the CDR3 is TGTGCCAGTAGTCCCCCGCCTTATAGCAATCAGCCCCAGCATTTT. Full variable domain (remainder filled in from reference TRBV19 and TRBJ1-5): DGGITQSPKYLFRKEGQNVTLSCEQNLNHDAMYWYRQDPGQGLRLIYYSQIVNDFQKGDIAEGYSVSREKKESFPLTVTSAQKNPTAFYLCASSPPPYSNQPQHFGDGTRLSIL.

The count of this clone is one. The rearrangement uses TRBV7-2 and TRBJ1-2; 8 nucleotides line up with TRBD1. The CDR3 loop spans 15 amino acids. V trimming: 5 bases; J trimming: 4 bases; junction bases outside the gene matches: 9. Germline V gene sequence: CDR1 SGHTA, CDR2 FQGNSA. The CDR3 reads CASSRSTGVGYGYTF. The CDR3 DNA follows: TGTGCCAGCAGCCGCTCGACAGGGGTAGGCTATGGCTACACCTTC.

V usage is TRBV15 and J usage is TRBJ2-3; a weak D match, TRBD2 (5 bases). Germline V gives CDR1 LNHNV, CDR2 YYDKDF (reference sequence). Deletions cut 0 bases from V and 5 bases from J, with 15 bases between. The CDR3 covers 16 residues. CDR3: CATSRDIVSGGDTQYF. The DNA for the CDR3 is TGTGCCACCAGCAGAGATATAGTGAGCGGAGGAGATACGCAGTATTTT.

The chain carries TRBV5-6 and TRBJ2-3; no definite D call. Trimming pared 4 bases from V and 5 bases from J, leaving 17 bases between. The germline gives CDR1 SGHDT, CDR2 YYEEEE. The CDR3 runs 15 residues. The CDR3 DNA follows: TGTGCCAGCAGCCCGGATGGTTGGACCGGAGATACGCAGTATTTT. It is translated as CASSPDGWTGDTQYF.

The V and J genes are TRBV7-2 and TRBJ2-7; 7 nucleotides match TRBD1. V lost 4 bases to trimming and J lost 0 bases; unmatched junction nucleotides: 3. Germline V gene sequence: CDR1 SGHTA, CDR2 FQGNSA. This CDR3 spans 14 amino acids. CDR3 bases: TGTGCCAGCAGCTCGGACAGGAACTCCTACGAGCAGTACTTC. This encodes CASSSDRNSYEQYF. Filled out from reference TRBV7-2 and TRBJ2-7, the complete variable domain reads GAGVSQSPSNKVTEKGKDVELRCDPISGHTALYWYRQSLGQGLEFLIYFQGNSAPDKSGLPSDRFSAERTGGSVSTLTIQRTQQEDSAVYLCASSSDRNSYEQYFGPGTRLTVT.

The rearrangement links TRBV20-1 to TRBJ2-7; D remains ambiguous. This CDR3 has 10 residues. CDR1 DFQATT and CDR2 SNEGSKA come from the germline V gene (reference sequence). CDR3 DNA: TGCAGTGCTAGCGGTCGGTCGGAATTAGTC. It is translated as CSASGRSELV.

Here the CDR3 DNA reads TGTGCCAGCAGTCCACGACAGGCTCGGTACGAGCAGTACTTC. Translating gives CASSPRQARYEQYF. The chain employs TRBV28 and TRBJ2-7, with TRBD1 as a possible D gene (6 bases). The V end lost 5 bases, the J end lost 4 bases, and 15 bases lay between the germline ends. Germline-derived CDR1 and CDR2 are MDHEN and SYDVKM. This CDR3 is 14 amino acids long.

V usage is TRBV5-1 and J usage is TRBJ2-3, with D perhaps matching TRBD2 (6 bases). The V gene lost 1 base and the J gene lost 2 bases, with 26 bases spanning the gap. Germline V gene sequence: CDR1 SGHRS, CDR2 YFSETQ. The CDR3 spans 20 residues. The CDR3 protein is CASSLPSWVAEGTSTDTQYF. The DNA of the CDR3 is TGCGCCAGCAGCTTGCCGAGTTGGGTAGCGGAAGGTACCTCCACAGATACGCAGTATTTT.

The chain recombines TRBV21-1 with TRBJ2-5; the DNA was not compared with TRBD1, the D call given in the table. TRBV21-1 is a documented pseudogene. This CDR3 spans 17 amino acids. For the CDR3, the DNA is TGTGCCAGCAGCAAAGCTGGGACAGGGAGAAGACAAGAGACCCAGTACTTC. Encoded protein: CASSKAGTGRRQETQYF.

This chain uses TRBV19 with TRBJ2-3; 9 bases line up with TRBD2. Germline values: CDR1 LNHDA, CDR2 SQIVND (reference sequence). V lost 4 bases, J lost 2 bases, and 22 bases stayed unmatched. This CDR3 spans 21 amino acids. DNA for the CDR3: TGTGCCAGTAGTACGAGAGGCGGGCTAGCGGGGAGGATCCCAATCACAGATACGCAGTATTTT. Translating gives CASSTRGGLAGRIPITDTQYF. Together with reference TRBV19 and TRBJ2-3, the CDR3 gives the full variable domain: DGGITQSPKYLFRKEGQNVTLSCEQNLNHDAMYWYRQDPGQGLRLIYYSQIVNDFQKGDIAEGYSVSREKKESFPLTVTSAQKNPTAFYLCASSTRGGLAGRIPITDTQYFGPGTRLTVL.

The rearrangement joins TRBV27 to TRBJ1-2, with 7 positions matching TRBD1. Germline V gene sequence: CDR1 MNHEY, CDR2 SMNVEV (reference sequence). The V gene end was trimmed by 2 bases and the J gene end by 0 bases; junction bases not matched to a gene: 6. The CDR3 has 16 residues. CDR3 region: CASSLTGDRANYGYTF. DNA of the CDR3: TGTGCCAGCAGTTTAACCGGAGACAGGGCTAACTATGGCTACACCTTC.

V and J are TRBV11-2 and TRBJ2-5; D is uncertain. CDR1 and CDR2 from the germline V gene are SGHAT and FQNNGV. This CDR3 comprises 15 residues. V lost 4 bases and J lost 1, with 13 bases in between. The CDR3 sequence: CASSSIRVGQETQYF. CDR3 nucleotide sequence: TGTGCCAGCAGCTCCATTCGGGTTGGCCAAGAGACCCAGTACTTC.

The chain links TRBV14 to TRBJ1-5; D is unclear. Germline assignment: CDR1 SGHDN and CDR2 FVKESK. This CDR3 spans 13 amino acids. V was clipped by 3 bases and J by 2 bases, with 5 bases between them. DNA of the CDR3: TGTGCCAGCAGCCAGAATCGCAATCAGCCCCAGCATTTT. This codes for CASSQNRNQPQHF.